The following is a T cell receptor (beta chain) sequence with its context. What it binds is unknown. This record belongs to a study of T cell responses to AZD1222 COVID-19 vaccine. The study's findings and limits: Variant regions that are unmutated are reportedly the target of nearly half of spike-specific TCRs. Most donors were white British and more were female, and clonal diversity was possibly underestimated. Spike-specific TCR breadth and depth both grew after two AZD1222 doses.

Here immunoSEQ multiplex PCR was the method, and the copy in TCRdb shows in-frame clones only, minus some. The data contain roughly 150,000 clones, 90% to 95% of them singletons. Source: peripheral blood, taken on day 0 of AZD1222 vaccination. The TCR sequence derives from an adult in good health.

CDR3 in amino acids: CASSLPMRLAPHNEQFF. The DNA of the CDR3 is TGTGCCAGCAGCTTACCCATGCGACTAGCCCCCCACAATGAGCAGTTCTTC. The chain links TRBV7-9 to TRBJ2-1, with 7 bases that match TRBD2. The CDR3 spans 17 residues. The germline V gene encodes CDR1 SEHNR and CDR2 FQNEAQ (reference sequence). J was trimmed by 5 bases and V by 2 bases; bases with no gene match: 12.